The 9 T cell receptor beta chains listed next were all sequenced from one sample in a study of brain T cells in children with intractable seizures (dated by TCRdb to about 2021). In the paper's terms, the time point label means: blood from clinic visit 5 months post-surgery; TSC patient then seizure free. The method behind the library was the immunoSEQ multiplex PCR assay. TCRdb limited this immuneACCESS table to in-frame rearrangements with V and J called. A share of clones is missing; checked studies link under half to unresolved V genes, and the rest is unexplained. The sample table lists 340,000 or so clones, roughly 93% of them with a count of one. Of the sample, around 5% is held by the ten largest clones. Here the sequenced sample was peripheral blood, taken 4 to 6 months after surgery. All receptors come from a boy under three years old with tuberous sclerosis and intractable seizures.

This chain uses TRBV14 with TRBJ2-1; D possibly corresponds to TRBD2 (5 bases). Germline CDR1 is SGHDN and CDR2 is FVKESK. The CDR3 length is 15 residues. Trimming removed 4 bases at V and 1 base at J, with 11 bases between. The CDR3 sequence: CASSLFSGSYNEQFF. Here the CDR3 DNA reads TGTGCCAGCAGCCTGTTTTCGGGGTCCTACAATGAGCAGTTCTTC. The full variable domain, in which reference TRBV14 and TRBJ2-1 provide the parts outside the CDR3, is EAGVTQFPSHSVIEKGQTVTLRCDPISGHDNLYWYRRVMGKEIKFLLHFVKESKQDESGMPNNRFLAERTGGTYSTLKVQPAELEDSGVYFCASSLFSGSYNEQFFGPGTRLTVL.

The V gene is TRBV10-3, the J gene TRBJ1-2; a possible D gene is TRBD1 (6 bases). This CDR3 has 11 amino acids. Between the trimmed V and J ends, which lost 5 bases and 7 bases, there was a span of 8 bases. The germline V gene has CDR1 ENHRY and CDR2 SYGVKD. The CDR3 protein is CAISKTGGYTF. The CDR3 bases are TGTGCCATCAGTAAGACAGGTGGCTACACCTTC.

This chain links TRBV3-1 (or the pseudogene TRBV3-2) with TRBJ1-1; D ambiguous. Trimming removed 3 bases from V and 1 base from J, with 15 bases in between. The length of the CDR3 is 16 residues. Looked up from germline, CDR1 is LGHDT and CDR2 is YNNKEL (reference sequence). The CDR3 region is CASSHWEVTGNTEAFF. The CDR3, as DNA: TGTGCCAGCAGCCATTGGGAAGTAACGGGGAACACTGAAGCTTTCTTT.

V and J are TRBV6-5 and TRBJ2-1; TRBD1 matches at 7 bases. Trimming at V came to 8 bases and at J to 0 bases, leaving 1 base not matched to a gene. The germline CDR1 and CDR2 sequences are MNHEY and SVGAGI. The CDR3 runs to 13 residues. CDR3 nucleotides: TGTGCCAGCCGACAGGGCTCCTACAATGAGCAGTTCTTC. Translation gives CASRQGSYNEQFF.

This sequence joins TRBV9 and TRBJ2-7; 8 nucleotides agree with TRBD2. The junction had 8 bases not matched to a gene; V was cut back by 0 bases and J by 6 bases. The CDR3 is made up of 15 amino acids. Germline values: CDR1 SGDLS, CDR2 YYNGEE. Here the CDR3 DNA reads TGTGCCAGCAGCGTAGGCGGGGGGCTCTCCCGCGAGCAGTACTTC. This translates into CASSVGGGLSREQYF.

The chain joins TRBV5-1 to TRBJ1-1; 10 positions match TRBD1. Germline V lookup: CDR1 SGHRS, CDR2 YFSETQ. The CDR3 loop spans 17 amino acids. Unmatched junction bases numbered 7, after V lost 2 bases and J lost 0 bases. CDR3 nucleotides: TGCGCCAGCAGCTTCTACTCCGGGACAGGGGTGAACACTGAAGCTTTCTTT. It translates to CASSFYSGTGVNTEAFF. Filled out from reference TRBV5-1 and TRBJ1-1, the complete variable domain reads KAGVTQTPRYLIKTRGQQVTLSCSPISGHRSVSWYQQTPGQGLQFLFEYFSETQRNKGNFPGRFSGRQFSNSRSEMNVSTLELGDSALYLCASSFYSGTGVNTEAFFGQGTRLTVV.

Only one count was recorded for this clone. The chain couples TRBV7-8 to TRBJ2-1; D is unclear. Germline V CDR1 and CDR2: SGHVS, FQNEAQ. V was shortened by 5 bases and J by 6 bases, with 20 bases between the two germline ends. CDR3 length: 16 residues. CDR3 DNA sequence: TGTGCCAGCAGCCCCCCCTCCGCCGGGCCCCTCAATGAGCAGTTCTTC. Translation gives CASSPPSAGPLNEQFF.

The CDR3 sequence is CATSRDGVRDTDTQYF. Written as DNA, the CDR3 is TGTGCCACCAGCAGAGATGGGGTGCGGGACACAGATACGCAGTATTTT. This chain connects TRBV15 to TRBJ2-3; tentatively, D is TRBD2 (6 bases). V was trimmed by 0 bases and J by 2 bases, leaving 12 bases between them. The CDR3 runs to 16 residues. CDR1 and CDR2 from the germline V gene are LNHNV and YYDKDF (reference sequence).

V gene TRBV5-1 combines with J gene TRBJ2-1; a weak D match, TRBD2 (5 bases). The CDR3 is made up of 16 amino acids. Trimming shortened V by 1 base and J by 0 bases, and 11 bases separated the two germline ends. Germline CDR1 SGHRS, CDR2 YFSETQ. The CDR3 DNA reads TGCGCCAGCAGCTTGCTTGGGGAGAGCTCCTACAATGAGCAGTTCTTC. Its translation is CASSLLGESSYNEQFF.